The 20 T cell receptor beta chains given below trace back to one sample, sequenced in a study of cytomegalovirus exposure and HLA in healthy donors. A multiplex PCR was run with 60 Vbeta primers and 13 Jbeta primers. Repertoires were generated with immunoSEQ multiplex PCR, while TCRdb's copy carries only in-frame clones and drops some. The sample includes 150,000 to 200,000 clones, around 86% of them seen just once. The sample comprised PBMCs. These receptor sequences come from a woman aged 18-35 years in good health and CMV-seronegative.

DNA for the CDR3: TGTGCCAGCAGCCGCCGGGACAGGGTGAATGGCTACACCTTC. This gives the protein CASSRRDRVNGYTF. The chain employs TRBV7-9 and TRBJ1-2, with 9 positions matching TRBD1. This CDR3 contains 14 residues. V gave up 5 bases and J gave up 6 bases; unmatched junction bases: 7. From germline, CDR1 is SEHNR and CDR2 FQNEAQ (reference sequence).

This chain joins TRBV2 and TRBJ1-2; no reliable D call. V was clipped by 6 bases and J by 5 bases, with 19 bases between them. CDR3 length: 15 amino acids. Germline-derived CDR1 and CDR2 are SNHLY and FYNNEI. The DNA for the CDR3 is TGTGCCAGCAGCCCGCTGGCGTCCGGGTCTTATGGCTACACCTTC. Its protein product is CASSPLASGSYGYTF.

V gene TRBV27 combines with J gene TRBJ2-2, with unresolved D. V lost 2 bases and J lost 1, with 11 bases in between. The CDR3 loop spans 16 amino acids. CDR1 and CDR2 (germline): MNHEY, SMNVEV (reference sequence). Here the CDR3 reads CASSLRQRLNTGELFF. CDR3 sequence (DNA): TGTGCCAGCAGTTTAAGGCAGAGACTGAACACCGGGGAGCTGTTTTTT.

The V gene is TRBV4-2, the J gene TRBJ1-2, with 9 bases aligning to TRBD1. The CDR3 sequence is 17 residues long. With 2 bases clipped from V and 2 bases from J, the junction kept 9 bases outside the gene matches. The germline gives CDR1 LGHNA, CDR2 YNFKEQ. CDR3 protein: CASSQSGTGLKNYGYTF. The CDR3 coding sequence is TGTGCCAGCAGCCAATCCGGGACAGGGCTTAAAAACTATGGCTACACCTTC.

This clone was recorded only once. This chain joins TRBV11-1 and TRBJ1-1, with no clear D. V was pared by 1 base and J by 8 bases, with 8 bases between. Germline V lookup: CDR1 SGHAT, CDR2 FQDESV (reference sequence). The CDR3 is 12 residues long. CDR3 amino acids: CASSLELGEAFF. The CDR3 DNA reads as TGTGCCAGCAGCTTAGAGCTGGGCGAAGCTTTCTTT.

Here the CDR3 reads CAIALSSGTYNEQFF. CDR3 nucleotide sequence: TGTGCCATCGCACTCTCTAGCGGGACCTACAATGAGCAGTTCTTC. The chain couples TRBV10-3 to TRBJ2-1, with 9 bases lining up with TRBD2. J gave up 2 bases and V 8 bases, and 7 bases lay outside the gene matches. This CDR3 has 15 amino acids. The germline V gene encodes CDR1 ENHRY and CDR2 SYGVKD.

The chain employs TRBV7-8 and TRBJ2-5, with 7 bases aligning to TRBD1. CDR3 length: 14 amino acids. Germline CDR1 SGHVS, CDR2 FQNEAQ. The ends lost 5 bases at V and 5 bases at J; junction bases unmatched: 8. The CDR3 here is CASSPTGERETQYF. In DNA form, the CDR3 reads TGTGCCAGCAGCCCCACAGGGGAAAGGGAGACCCAGTACTTC.

The chain recombines TRBV4-1 with TRBJ2-3; D not certain. Trimming took 0 bases from V and 0 from J, leaving 4 bases between them. This CDR3 has 14 amino acids. Germline V gene sequence: CDR1 MGHRA, CDR2 YSYEKL. CDR3: CASSQEASTDTQYF. CDR3 sequence (DNA): TGCGCCAGCAGCCAAGAAGCCAGCACAGATACGCAGTATTTT.

V is TRBV6-5 and J is TRBJ1-2; 7 bases are a match to TRBD1. The CDR3 has 13 amino acids. Germline CDR1 and CDR2: MNHEY and SVGAGI. With V trimmed by 6 bases and J by 8 bases, 9 bases remained unmatched. The CDR3 sequence is CASRAGGAFGYTF. The CDR3 coding sequence is TGTGCCAGCAGGGCAGGGGGTGCGTTCGGCTACACCTTC.

The chain carries TRBV27 and TRBJ1-1; D is undetermined. V lost 6 bases and J 3 bases, leaving 11 bases between the germline ends. CDR3 size: 13 residues. Germline V CDR1 and CDR2: MNHEY, SMNVEV (reference sequence). CDR3 sequence: CASSPTGYTEAFF. The CDR3 DNA reads TGTGCCAGCAGCCCCACGGGGTACACTGAAGCTTTCTTT.

This clone showed up just once. The J gene is TRBJ1-1, the V gene TRBV7-8, with a tentative D call TRBD1 (5 bases). V gave up 1 base and J gave up 9 bases, with 18 bases separating them. This CDR3 spans 15 amino acids. Germline-derived CDR1 and CDR2 are SGHVS and FQNEAQ. CDR3 in DNA: TGTGCCAGCAGCTTAGACCCCGGGACTGAGAATAAAGCTTTCTTT. Translation gives CASSLDPGTENKAFF.

V and J are TRBV10-3 and TRBJ2-5; TRBD1 agrees at 7 bases. The CDR3 runs to 17 residues. The V and J ends lost 0 bases and 5 bases, in that order; junction bases with no gene match: 12. The germline gives CDR1 ENHRY, CDR2 SYGVKD. Here the CDR3 reads CAISESDRTGPRETQYF. CDR3 coding DNA: TGTGCCATCAGTGAGTCGGATAGGACAGGTCCTCGGGAGACCCAGTACTTC.

The V and J genes are TRBV5-6 and TRBJ2-1; D remains unclear. CDR3 size: 13 residues. Per the germline V gene, CDR1 is SGHDT and CDR2 is YYEEEE. The V end lost 0 bases, the J end lost 6 bases, and 7 bases lay between the germline ends. CDR3 protein: CASSLALLNEQFF. For the CDR3, the DNA is TGTGCCAGCAGCTTGGCCCTTCTCAATGAGCAGTTCTTC. The complete variable domain, with remaining parts taken from reference TRBV5-6 and TRBJ2-1, reads DAGVTQSPTHLIKTRGQQVTLRCSPKSGHDTVSWYQQALGQGPQFIFQYYEEEERQRGNFPDRFSGHQFPNYSSELNVNALLLGDSALYLCASSLALLNEQFFGPGTRLTVL.

V gene TRBV7-9 combines with J gene TRBJ2-3, with a tentative D call TRBD2 (6 bases). The CDR3 runs to 14 residues. Germline CDR1 and CDR2: SEHNR and FQNEAQ (reference sequence). The V end lost 4 bases, the J end lost 4 bases, and 12 bases lay between the germline ends. Written as DNA, the CDR3 is TGTGCCAGCAGCTCGGGACTTCAACCAGATACGCAGTATTTT. Translated: CASSSGLQPDTQYF.

The chain uses TRBV7-2 and TRBJ1-6; TRBD1 is a possible D gene (6 bases). This CDR3 comprises 14 residues. Per germline, CDR1 SGHTA and CDR2 FQGNSA. V lost 7 bases to trimming and J lost 7 bases, with 14 bases between them. DNA for the CDR3: TGTGCCAGCACGACCGGACAGAGAAATTCACCCCTCCACTTT. Amino acid sequence: CASTTGQRNSPLHF.

The chain is built from TRBV7-2 and TRBJ2-3; perhaps TRBD1 as D (8 bases). V was shortened by 5 bases and J by 2 bases, with 20 bases between the two germline ends. Germline V gene lookup returns CDR1 SGHTA and CDR2 FQGNSA. CDR3 length: 17 residues. CDR3: CASSQGAAGEPTDTQYF. Written as DNA, the CDR3 is TGTGCCAGCAGCCAGGGGGCTGCGGGGGAACCCACAGATACGCAGTATTTT.

The V call is TRBV9, the J call TRBJ2-7, with D maybe TRBD1 (6 bases). Germline CDR1 reads SGDLS; CDR2 reads YYNGEE. Trimming took 6 bases from V and 0 from J, leaving 19 bases between them. CDR3 size: 16 residues. In DNA, the CDR3 is TGTGCCAGCACCGGGGCCCCAGGGGTACCCTCCTACGAGCAGTACTTC. Its protein is CASTGAPGVPSYEQYF.

This chain connects TRBV10-3 to TRBJ1-6; unclear D gene. V was clipped by 0 bases and J by 10 bases, with 13 bases between them. This CDR3 comprises 15 residues. The germline V gene encodes CDR1 ENHRY and CDR2 SYGVKD. CDR3 in DNA: TGTGCCATCAGTGAGTCTGGACGGGCGGGGTCACCCCTCCACTTT. Its protein is CAISESGRAGSPLHF.

The chain employs TRBV15 and TRBJ2-1, with no clear D. The CDR3 has 14 residues. Germline lookup yields CDR1 LNHNV and CDR2 YYDKDF (reference sequence). V dropped 1 base and J dropped 8 bases, with 12 bases sitting between them. The CDR3 protein is CATSRASQIDEQFF. For the CDR3, the DNA is TGTGCCACCAGCAGAGCGAGTCAAATCGATGAGCAGTTCTTC. Filled out from reference TRBV15 and TRBJ2-1, the complete variable domain reads DAMVIQNPRYQVTQFGKPVTLSCSQTLNHNVMYWYQQKSSQAPKLLFHYYDKDFNNEADTPDNFQSRRPNTSFCFLDIRSPGLGDTAMYLCATSRASQIDEQFFGPGTRLTVL.

There are a few counts of this clone. The rearrangement links TRBV6-5 to TRBJ2-7; D remains ambiguous. Germline CDR1 is MNHEY and CDR2 is SVGAGI. This CDR3 is built from 14 residues. Deletions cut 0 bases from V and 5 bases from J, with 11 bases between. CDR3 sequence reads: CASSYSLPSDEQYF. In DNA, the CDR3 is TGTGCCAGCAGTTACTCCTTACCCAGCGACGAGCAGTACTTC.